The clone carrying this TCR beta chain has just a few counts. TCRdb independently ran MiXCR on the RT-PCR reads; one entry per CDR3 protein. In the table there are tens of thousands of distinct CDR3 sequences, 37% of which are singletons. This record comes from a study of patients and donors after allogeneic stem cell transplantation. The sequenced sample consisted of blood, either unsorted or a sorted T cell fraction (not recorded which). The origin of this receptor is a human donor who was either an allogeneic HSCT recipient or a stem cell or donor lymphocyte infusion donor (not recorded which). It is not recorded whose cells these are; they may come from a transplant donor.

DNA for the CDR3: TGCAGTGCTGCCCGGGACAGTTATTCACCCCTCCACTTT. Its translation: CSAARDSYSPLHF. V is TRBV20-1 and J is TRBJ1-6; TRBD1 matches at 7 bases. CDR1 and CDR2 from the germline V gene are DFQATT and SNEGSKA (reference sequence). The CDR3 covers 13 residues. The trim removed 5 bases at V and 8 bases at J, leaving 6 bases unmatched.